This entry features one T cell receptor (beta chain) sequence. The length of the CDR3 is 15 residues. The ends were cut back, 5 bases at V and 1 base at J, with 13 bases in the middle. Per germline, CDR1 PRHDT and CDR2 FYEKMQ (reference sequence). The data originate from a study of T-cell reconstitution after alpha-beta-depleted transplantation in children. Construction of the TCRbeta library involved unique molecular identifiers. TCRdb re-called the PCR reads with MiXCR, one entry per CDR3 protein. The sample carries some 340,000 distinct CDR3 sequences, 10% recorded once. The chain combines TRBV13 with TRBJ2-3; D ambiguous. The source is a human donor who donated a stem cell graft to a child with acute lymphoblastic leukemia. The starting material was PBMCs from the stem cell graft donor, obtained from the stem cell graft. The CDR3 protein is CASSAARTRTDTQYF. CDR3 in DNA: TGTGCCAGCAGCGCCGCGCGGACCCGCACAGATACGCAGTATTTT.